This TCR beta chain was observed in a study of response to subunit inactivated influenza vaccine. Study-level findings and limits: Every seasonal influenza vaccination brings in few new T cells, the authors suggested.

Notes on this clonotype: The target antigen is unknown.

TCRdb re-derived calls from the RT-PCR reads in MiXCR, one entry per CDR3 protein. Found here are hundreds of thousands of distinct CDR3 sequences, around 20% of them singletons; the top ten hold approximately 10%. Germline lookup yields CDR1 WSHSY and CDR2 SAAADI. The CDR3 contains 17 residues. V trimming: 7 bases; J trimming: 13 bases; junction bases outside the gene matches: 20. The sample here was PBMCs from blood, taken less than 22 months after vaccination. The genes are TRBV10-2 and TRBJ1-6; 9 bases map to TRBD1. The sequence was collected from a man aged 50 to 69 who received an inactivated influenza vaccine. This chain's CDR3 is CASILLDRGPLGRPLHF. The DNA for the CDR3 is TGCGCCAGCATTCTACTGGACAGGGGCCCCCTTGGGCGGCCCCTCCACTTT.